This T cell receptor beta chain was identified in a study of cytomegalovirus exposure and HLA in healthy donors. The study ran its PCR with 60 Vbeta and 13 Jbeta primers. Sequenced by immunoSEQ multiplex PCR; TCRdb stores in-frame clones only, minus some. The sample includes more than 110,000 clones, approximately 70% of them seen just once. The V end lost 4 bases, the J end lost 0 bases, and 13 bases lay between the germline ends. The CDR3 contains 16 residues. The germline V gene encodes CDR1 MGHRA and CDR2 YSYEKL. The sequence was collected from a woman aged 40 to 49 in good health and CMV-seronegative. J is TRBJ1-3 and V is TRBV4-1; D gene unclear. Specimen: PBMCs. The CDR3 sequence: CASSPPQLVSGNTIYF. The CDR3 region has the DNA TGCGCCAGCAGCCCGCCTCAACTCGTCTCTGGAAACACCATATATTTT.